This TCR beta chain emerged from a study of OX40 agonist ivuxolimab in advanced cancers. Looking at the study overall: Partial responses were seen in three patients, one with hepatocellular carcinoma and two with cutaneous melanoma.

Study-wide results and caveats: More expanded clones were seen, on average, in CD8+ T cells than in CD4+. Among the lowest levels of clonal expansion were found in partial responders at 0.1-3.0 mg/kg.

Exclusion applied to patients with autoimmune disease history or systemic immunosuppression. Comments on this clone: Antigen specificity is unknown.

Trimming shortened V by 0 bases and J by 6 bases, and 9 bases separated the two germline ends. CDR3 length: 15 amino acids. CDR1 is SEHNR, CDR2 FQNEAQ, per germline (reference sequence). Profiled with immunoSEQ multiplex PCR; TCRdb holds only in-frame clones, not every one. This table has under 25,000 clones, about 80% appearing once. The specimen was CD4+ or CD8+ T cells sorted from blood, collected in a trial of the OX40 agonist ivuxolimab. This clonotype originated in an adult with an advanced solid tumor such as melanoma, head and neck, liver or kidney cancer. This chain joins TRBV7-9 and TRBJ1-6; D is ambiguous. The CDR3, as DNA: TGTGCCAGCAGCTTAGCAGGCAGTGGTAATTCACCCCTCCACTTT. Residues: CASSLAGSGNSPLHF.